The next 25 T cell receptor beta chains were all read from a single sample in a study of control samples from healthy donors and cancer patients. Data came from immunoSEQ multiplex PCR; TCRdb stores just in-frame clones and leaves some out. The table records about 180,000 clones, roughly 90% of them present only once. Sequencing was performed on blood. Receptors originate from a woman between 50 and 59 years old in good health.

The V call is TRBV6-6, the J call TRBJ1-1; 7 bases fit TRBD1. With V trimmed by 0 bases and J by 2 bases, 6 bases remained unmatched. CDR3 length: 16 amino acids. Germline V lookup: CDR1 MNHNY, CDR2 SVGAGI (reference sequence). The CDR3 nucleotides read TGTGCCAGCAGTTACTCGAGAGGGGGCAGAAACACTGAAGCTTTCTTT. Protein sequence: CASSYSRGGRNTEAFF.

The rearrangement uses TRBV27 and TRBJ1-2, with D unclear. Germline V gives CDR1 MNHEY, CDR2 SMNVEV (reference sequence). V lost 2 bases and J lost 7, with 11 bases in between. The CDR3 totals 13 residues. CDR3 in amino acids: CASSLNEMGGYTF. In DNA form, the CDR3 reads TGTGCCAGCAGTTTAAACGAAATGGGTGGCTACACCTTC.

The CDR3 DNA sequence: TGTGCCAGCAGCCTGTCAGGGGGACAAGAGACCCAGTACTTC. Translating it yields CASSLSGGQETQYF. The genes are TRBV6-2 or TRBV6-3 and TRBJ2-5; 7 nucleotides agree with TRBD1. Germline assignment: CDR1 MNHEY and CDR2 SVGEGT. V gave up 6 bases and J gave up 2 bases; unmatched junction bases: 6. The length of the CDR3 is 14 residues.

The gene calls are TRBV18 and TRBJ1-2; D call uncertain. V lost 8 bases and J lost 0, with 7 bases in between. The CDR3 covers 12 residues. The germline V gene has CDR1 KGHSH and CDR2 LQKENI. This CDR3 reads CASRAANYGYTF. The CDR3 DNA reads TGTGCCAGCCGGGCGGCTAACTATGGCTACACCTTC.

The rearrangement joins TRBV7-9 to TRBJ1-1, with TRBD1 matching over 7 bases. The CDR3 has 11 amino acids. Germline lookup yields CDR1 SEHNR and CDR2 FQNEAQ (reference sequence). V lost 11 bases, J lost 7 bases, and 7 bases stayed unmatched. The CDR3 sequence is CAYTGANEAFF. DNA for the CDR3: TGTGCCTATACAGGGGCTAATGAAGCTTTCTTT.

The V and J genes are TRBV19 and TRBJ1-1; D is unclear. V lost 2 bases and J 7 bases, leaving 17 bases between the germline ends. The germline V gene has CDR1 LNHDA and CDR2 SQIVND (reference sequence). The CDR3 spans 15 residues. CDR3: CASSIRVGRANEAFF. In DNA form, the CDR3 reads TGTGCCAGTAGTATAAGAGTAGGACGTGCTAATGAAGCTTTCTTT.

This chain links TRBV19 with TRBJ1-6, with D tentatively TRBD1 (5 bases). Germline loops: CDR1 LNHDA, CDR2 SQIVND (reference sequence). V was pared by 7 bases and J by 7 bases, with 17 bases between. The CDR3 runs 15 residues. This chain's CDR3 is CASTLTDGPNSPLHF. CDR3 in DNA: TGTGCCAGTACCTTGACAGACGGACCGAATTCACCCCTCCACTTT.

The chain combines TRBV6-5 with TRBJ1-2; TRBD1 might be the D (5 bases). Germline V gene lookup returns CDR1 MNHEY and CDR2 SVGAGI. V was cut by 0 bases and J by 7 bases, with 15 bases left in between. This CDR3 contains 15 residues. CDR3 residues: CASSYSGKGTGGYTF. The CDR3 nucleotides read TGTGCCAGCAGTTACTCGGGGAAAGGGACGGGTGGCTACACCTTC.

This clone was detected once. As DNA, the CDR3 is TGTGCCAGCAGCTTAGCGCGGGACAATGAGCAGTTCTTC. Its translation: CASSLARDNEQFF. This chain uses TRBV7-2 with TRBJ2-1, with a tentative D call TRBD2 (5 bases). The CDR3 contains 13 residues. In germline, CDR1 is SGHTA, CDR2 FQGNSA. The V and J ends lost 0 bases and 5 bases respectively, with 5 bases between them.

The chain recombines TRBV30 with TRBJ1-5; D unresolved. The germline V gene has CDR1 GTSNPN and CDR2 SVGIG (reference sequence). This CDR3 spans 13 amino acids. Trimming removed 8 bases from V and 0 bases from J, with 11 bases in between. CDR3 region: CALELNSNQPQHF. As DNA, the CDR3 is TGTGCCCTTGAATTGAATAGCAATCAGCCCCAGCATTTT.

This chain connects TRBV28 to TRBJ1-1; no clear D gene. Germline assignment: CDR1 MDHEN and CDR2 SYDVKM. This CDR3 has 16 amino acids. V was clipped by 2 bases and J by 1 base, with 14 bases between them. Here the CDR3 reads CASSLRPGAGNTEAFF. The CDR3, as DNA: TGTGCCAGCAGTTTAAGACCAGGTGCTGGGAACACTGAAGCTTTCTTT.

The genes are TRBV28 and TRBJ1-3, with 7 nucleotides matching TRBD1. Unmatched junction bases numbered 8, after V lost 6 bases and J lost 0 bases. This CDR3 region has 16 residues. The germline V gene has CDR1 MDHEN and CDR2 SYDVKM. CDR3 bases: TGTGCCAGCAGCGGGGGAGGGGGCGCCTCTGGAAACACCATATATTTT. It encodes CASSGGGGASGNTIYF. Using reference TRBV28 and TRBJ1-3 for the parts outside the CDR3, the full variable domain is DVKVTQSSRYLVKRTGEKVFLECVQDMDHENMFWYRQDPGLGLRLIYFSYDVKMKEKGDIPEGYSVSREKKERFSLILESASTNQTSMYLCASSGGGGASGNTIYFGEGSWLTVV.

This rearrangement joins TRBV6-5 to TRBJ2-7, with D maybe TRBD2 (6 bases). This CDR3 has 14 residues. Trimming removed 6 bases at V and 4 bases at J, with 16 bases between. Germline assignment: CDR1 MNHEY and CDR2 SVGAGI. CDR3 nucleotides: TGTGCCAGCAGCTTGGGGGGTTCTATATACGAGCAGTACTTC. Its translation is CASSLGGSIYEQYF.

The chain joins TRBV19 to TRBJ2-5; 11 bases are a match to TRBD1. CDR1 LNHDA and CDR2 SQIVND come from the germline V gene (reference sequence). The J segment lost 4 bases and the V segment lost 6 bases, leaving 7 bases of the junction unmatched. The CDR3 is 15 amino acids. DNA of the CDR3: TGTGCCAGTAGCACCGGGACAGGGGGTGGAGAGACCCAGTACTTC. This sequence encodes CASSTGTGGGETQYF.

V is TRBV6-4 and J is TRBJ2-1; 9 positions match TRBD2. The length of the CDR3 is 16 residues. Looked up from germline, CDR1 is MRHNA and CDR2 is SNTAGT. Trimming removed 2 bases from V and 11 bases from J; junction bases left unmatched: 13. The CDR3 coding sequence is TGTGCCAGCAGTGACACGGTAGCGGGAGTAGGTCGGAAGCAGTTCTTC. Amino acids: CASSDTVAGVGRKQFF.

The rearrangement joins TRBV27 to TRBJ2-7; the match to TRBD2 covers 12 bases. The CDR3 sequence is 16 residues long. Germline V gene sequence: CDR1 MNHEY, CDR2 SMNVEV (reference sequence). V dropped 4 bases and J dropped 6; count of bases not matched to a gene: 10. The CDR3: CASSSQASGRAVEQYF. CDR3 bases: TGTGCCAGCAGTTCCCAAGCTAGCGGGAGGGCCGTCGAGCAGTACTTC.

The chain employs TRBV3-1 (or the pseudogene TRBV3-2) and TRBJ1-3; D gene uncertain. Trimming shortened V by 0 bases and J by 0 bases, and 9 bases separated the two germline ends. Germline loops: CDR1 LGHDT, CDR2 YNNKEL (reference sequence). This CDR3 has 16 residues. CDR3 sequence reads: CASSQDFGYSGNTIYF. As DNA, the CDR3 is TGTGCCAGCAGCCAAGATTTCGGTTACTCTGGAAACACCATATATTTT.

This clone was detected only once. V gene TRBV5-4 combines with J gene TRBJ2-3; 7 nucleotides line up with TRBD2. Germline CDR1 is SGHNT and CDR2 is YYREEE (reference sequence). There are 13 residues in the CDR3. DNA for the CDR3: TGTGCGAGCCATAAGGGAGGGACAGATACGCAGTATTTT. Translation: CASHKGGTDTQYF.

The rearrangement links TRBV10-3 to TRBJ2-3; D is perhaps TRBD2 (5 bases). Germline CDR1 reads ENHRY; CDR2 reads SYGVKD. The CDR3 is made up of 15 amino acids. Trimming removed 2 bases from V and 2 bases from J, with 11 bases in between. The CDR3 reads CAISEPRGFTDTQYF. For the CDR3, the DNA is TGTGCCATCAGTGAGCCCCGGGGTTTCACAGATACGCAGTATTTT.

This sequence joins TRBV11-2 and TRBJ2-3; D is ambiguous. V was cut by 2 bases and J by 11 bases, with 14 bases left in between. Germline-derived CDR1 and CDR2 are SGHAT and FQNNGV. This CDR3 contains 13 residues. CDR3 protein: CASSLRSSVGQYF. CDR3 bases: TGTGCCAGCAGCTTACGGTCCTCGGTTGGGCAGTATTTT. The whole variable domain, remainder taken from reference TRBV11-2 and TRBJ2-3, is EAGVAQSPRYKIIEKRQSVAFWCNPISGHATLYWYQQILGQGPKLLIQFQNNGVVDDSQLPKDRFSAERLKGVDSTLKIQPAKLEDSAVYLCASSLRSSVGQYFGPGTRLTVL.

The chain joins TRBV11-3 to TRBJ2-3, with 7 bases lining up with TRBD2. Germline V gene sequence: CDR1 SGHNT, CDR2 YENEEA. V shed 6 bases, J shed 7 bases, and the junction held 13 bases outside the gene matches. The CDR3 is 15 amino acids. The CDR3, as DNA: TGTGCCAGCAGTCATAGGGGCGGGAGTGAAAATACGCAGTATTTT. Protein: CASSHRGGSENTQYF.

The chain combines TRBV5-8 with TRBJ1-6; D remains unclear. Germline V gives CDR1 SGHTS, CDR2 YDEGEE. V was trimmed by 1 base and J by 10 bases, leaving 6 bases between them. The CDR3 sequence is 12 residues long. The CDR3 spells CASSLNASPLHF. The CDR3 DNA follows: TGTGCCAGCAGCTTGAACGCGTCACCCCTCCACTTT.

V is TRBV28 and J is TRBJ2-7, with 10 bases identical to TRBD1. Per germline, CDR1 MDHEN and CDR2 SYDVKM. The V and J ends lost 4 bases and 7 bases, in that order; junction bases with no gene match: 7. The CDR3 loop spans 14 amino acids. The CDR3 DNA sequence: TGTGCCAGCAGTTCGCCAGGGACAGGGGATGAGCAGTACTTC. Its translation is CASSSPGTGDEQYF.

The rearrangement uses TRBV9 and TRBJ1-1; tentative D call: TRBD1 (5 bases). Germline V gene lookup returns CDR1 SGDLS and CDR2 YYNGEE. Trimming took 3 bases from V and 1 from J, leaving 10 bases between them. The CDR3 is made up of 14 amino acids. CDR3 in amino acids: CASSAGLENTEAFF. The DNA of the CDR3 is TGTGCCAGCAGCGCGGGACTCGAGAACACTGAAGCTTTCTTT.

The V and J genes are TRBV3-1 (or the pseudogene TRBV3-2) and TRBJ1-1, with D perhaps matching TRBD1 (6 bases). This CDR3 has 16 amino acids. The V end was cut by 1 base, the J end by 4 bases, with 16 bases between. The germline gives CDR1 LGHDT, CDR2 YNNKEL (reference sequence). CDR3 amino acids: CASSQVILRGATEAFF. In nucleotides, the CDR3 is TGTGCCAGCAGCCAAGTCATTTTACGGGGGGCCACTGAAGCTTTCTTT.